A single sample gave rise to the 30 T cell receptor beta chains below, sequenced in a study of T cell repertoires in cytomegalovirus infection. TCRdb independently ran MiXCR on the reads; one entry per CDR3 protein. The data contain about 400,000 distinct CDR3 sequences, 18% of them singletons. Sequencing used PBMCs. The source is a human donor in good health (CMV status not recorded). Some clones in this sample may be carry-over from other donors' samples.

This rearrangement joins TRBV28 to TRBJ2-3; 9 nucleotides agree with TRBD2. The germline V gene has CDR1 MDHEN and CDR2 SYDVKM. The CDR3 length is 12 residues. In DNA form, the CDR3 reads TGTGCTAGCGGGGGCCTCACAGATACGCAGTATTTT. This gives the protein CASGGLTDTQYF.

The CDR3 spells CASSVGLAGDNEQFF. CDR3 DNA sequence: TGCGCCAGCAGTGTGGGACTAGCGGGGGACAATGAGCAGTTCTTC. This rearrangement joins TRBV10-1 to TRBJ2-1; TRBD2 agrees at 14 bases. CDR1 is WNHNN and CDR2 is SYGVQD in the germline V gene (reference sequence). The CDR3 is made up of 15 amino acids. Trimming took 4 bases from V and 5 from J; bases not matched to a gene: 1.

This clonotype has only a few counts. V and J are TRBV7-9 and TRBJ2-2; 7 positions agree with TRBD1. From germline, CDR1 is SEHNR and CDR2 FQNEAQ (reference sequence). After removal of 4 bases from V and 2 bases from J, the junction contained 13 bases not matched to a gene. The length of the CDR3 is 18 residues. CDR3 nucleotide sequence: TGTGCCAGCAGCTCAAGAGGTTCGGGACAGCTAAACACCGGGGAGCTGTTTTTT. Translated, it gives CASSSRGSGQLNTGELFF.

The chain combines TRBV7-6 with TRBJ1-6; no definite D call. CDR3 length equals 15 residues. V shed 5 bases and J shed 7 bases, with 15 bases lying between them. The V gene's germline CDR1 is SGHVS and CDR2 FNYEAQ. CDR3 amino acids: CASSTRNRENSPLHF. CDR3 in DNA: TGTGCCAGCAGCACCCGGAACAGAGAAAATTCACCCCTCCACTTT. Drawing the rest from reference TRBV7-6 and TRBJ1-6, the complete variable domain is GAGVSQSPRYKVTKRGQDVALRCDPISGHVSLYWYRQALGQGPEFLTYFNYEAQQDKSGLPNDRFSAERPEGSISTLTIQRTEQRDSAMYRCASSTRNRENSPLHFGNGTRLTVT.

The V and J genes are TRBV10-3 and TRBJ2-3; TRBD2 might be the D (5 bases). Per the germline V gene, CDR1 is ENHRY and CDR2 is SYGVKD. V lost 6 bases to trimming and J lost 5 bases, with 24 bases between them. The CDR3 runs to 17 residues. The CDR3, as DNA: TGTGCCATCAGCGAAACTTCCCGACCCTCCGGAGGAGATACGCAGTATTTT. Translated, it gives CAISETSRPSGGDTQYF.

This clonotype was detected ten times or more. The V and J genes are TRBV15 and TRBJ1-2, with D possibly matching TRBD1 (5 bases). Trimming took off 4 bases at V and 0 bases at J, with 15 bases between the two ends. The CDR3 is 16 residues long. Germline assignment: CDR1 LNHNV and CDR2 YYDKDF (reference sequence). CDR3 in amino acids: CATSMGQRHSNYGYTF. DNA of the CDR3: TGTGCCACCAGCATGGGGCAGAGACACTCTAACTATGGCTACACCTTC.

This clonotype was detected a few times. The chain has TRBV7-2 and TRBJ2-1, with 14 bases aligning to TRBD2. Germline trimming cut 0 bases from V and 9 bases from J; bases unmatched to any gene: 10. The germline CDR1 and CDR2 sequences are SGHTA and FQGNSA. The CDR3 is 18 residues long. The CDR3 bases are TGTGCCAGCAGCTTAGCCCCGACTAGCGGGAGGGTTAGGGGTGAGCAGTTCTTC. Its protein product is CASSLAPTSGRVRGEQFF.

The sample holds a few counts of this clonotype. The gene calls are TRBV10-3 and TRBJ2-1; TRBD2 aligns across 9 bases. Germline CDR1 is ENHRY and CDR2 is SYGVKD. The length of the CDR3 is 15 residues. J was trimmed by 6 bases and V by 3 bases; bases with no gene match: 6. CDR3 DNA: TGTGCCATCAGTGACCGCGGGAGGGCAGGCAATGAGCAGTTCTTC. It translates to CAISDRGRAGNEQFF.

This clonotype came up many times. The chain couples TRBV10-3 to TRBJ1-5; D is unclear. The ends were cut back, 4 bases at V and 1 base at J, with 8 bases in the middle. CDR3 length: 14 amino acids. Germline CDR1 ENHRY, CDR2 SYGVKD. The CDR3 loop reads CAISAWGSNQPQHF. The CDR3 DNA sequence: TGTGCCATCAGTGCGTGGGGAAGCAATCAGCCCCAGCATTTT.

The V call is TRBV20-1, the J call TRBJ2-1; 13 positions match TRBD2. The J segment lost 9 bases and the V segment lost 3 bases, leaving 5 bases of the junction unmatched. Germline values: CDR1 DFQATT, CDR2 SNEGSKA (reference sequence). The CDR3 consists of 14 residues. The CDR3 DNA reads as TGCAGTGCTAGCCTAACTAGCGGGGGGGGTGAGCAGTTCTTC. This gives the protein CSASLTSGGGEQFF.

This clonotype was recorded a few times. The gene calls are TRBV9 and TRBJ2-5, with TRBD2 matching over 10 bases. The CDR3 contains 17 residues. The junction had 14 bases not matched to a gene; V was cut back by 4 bases and J by 5 bases. CDR1 and CDR2 from the germline V gene are SGDLS and YYNGEE. Here the CDR3 DNA reads TGTGCCAGCAGCCCGTCCGCAGCGGGAGGGCCGGGGGAGACCCAGTACTTC. Amino acids: CASSPSAAGGPGETQYF.

This clonotype has only a few counts. The V call is TRBV29-1, the J call TRBJ2-1; possibly TRBD2 for D (5 bases). This CDR3 spans 14 amino acids. V lost 7 bases and J lost 7, with 20 bases in between. Germline lookup yields CDR1 SQVTM and CDR2 ANQGSEA. The CDR3 protein is CSALDYYTGNEQFF. Written as DNA, the CDR3 is TGCAGCGCACTCGATTACTACACGGGAAATGAGCAGTTCTTC.

The gene calls are TRBV15 and TRBJ2-3; 9 nucleotides line up with TRBD2. Germline loops: CDR1 LNHNV, CDR2 YYDKDF (reference sequence). The trim removed 0 bases at V and 3 bases at J, leaving 13 bases unmatched. The CDR3 consists of 19 residues. As DNA, the CDR3 is TGTGCCACCAGCAGAGATCAAGGCGGGGGGGCCGGTAAGACAGATACGCAGTATTTT. Its protein is CATSRDQGGGAGKTDTQYF.

The chain employs TRBV6-2 or TRBV6-3 and TRBJ1-1; 10 bases match TRBD1. Per the germline V gene, CDR1 is MNHEY and CDR2 is SVGEGT. Losses at the gene ends were 2 bases for V and 5 bases for J; bases not matched to a gene: 8. CDR3 length equals 16 residues. DNA of the CDR3: TGTGCCAGCAGTTACACCCGGGACAGGGGTTATACTGAAGCTTTCTTT. Residues: CASSYTRDRGYTEAFF.

The chain combines TRBV15 with TRBJ2-4; D ambiguous. The CDR3 contains 15 residues. In germline, CDR1 is LNHNV, CDR2 YYDKDF (reference sequence). The V gene lost 1 base and the J gene lost 9 bases, with 16 bases spanning the gap. The CDR3: CATSRARGDWGIQYF. For the CDR3, the DNA is TGTGCCACCAGCAGAGCCCGCGGAGACTGGGGCATTCAGTACTTC.

The V gene is TRBV7-2, the J gene TRBJ2-3, with no clear D. Germline V CDR1 and CDR2: SGHTA, FQGNSA. V lost 5 bases, J lost 6 bases, and 12 bases lay in between. The CDR3 covers 13 residues. CDR3 in DNA: TGTGCCAGCAGCCCTCCAGCTGCGGATACGCAGTATTTT. Its protein is CASSPPAADTQYF.

Ten or more counts support this clonotype. CDR3 nucleotides: TGTGCCAGCAGCTTAGGGCAGACCCTTAGCAATCAGCCCCAGCATTTT. It is translated as CASSLGQTLSNQPQHF. The chain links TRBV7-7 to TRBJ1-5; no reliable D call. CDR3 length equals 16 residues. The ends were cut back, 1 base at V and 0 bases at J, with 10 bases in the middle. Per germline, CDR1 SSHAT and CDR2 FNYEAQ (reference sequence).

This clonotype was seen ten or more times. V is TRBV7-2 and J is TRBJ1-5; no reliable D call. V was shortened by 5 bases and J by 3 bases, with 8 bases between the two germline ends. The CDR3 length is 13 residues. Germline V lookup: CDR1 SGHTA, CDR2 FQGNSA. CDR3 nucleotides: TGTGCCAGCAGCCCCGACCTCAATCAGCCCCAGCATTTT. Translated, it gives CASSPDLNQPQHF.

This clonotype has just a few counts. The V and J genes are TRBV4-1 and TRBJ2-5; TRBD1 or TRBD2 may be the D gene (7 bases each). Trimming removed 1 base at V and 5 bases at J, with 14 bases between. There are 15 residues in the CDR3. Germline lookup yields CDR1 MGHRA and CDR2 YSYEKL. The CDR3 DNA sequence: TGCGCCAGCAGCCAAGCCGTCAGGGGGGGCGAGACCCAGTACTTC. Translated, it gives CASSQAVRGGETQYF.

The genes are TRBV29-1 and TRBJ1-2; tentative D call: TRBD1 (6 bases). The CDR3 is 14 residues long. The germline CDR1 and CDR2 sequences are SQVTM and ANQGSEA. The germline V and J ends were trimmed by 0 bases and 2 bases, with 10 bases remaining between them. The CDR3 sequence: CSVEDGRGNYGYTF. DNA of the CDR3: TGCAGCGTTGAAGATGGGAGGGGGAACTATGGCTACACCTTC.

The chain joins TRBV6-4 to TRBJ2-1; D possibly corresponds to TRBD1 (5 bases). Germline lookup yields CDR1 MRHNA and CDR2 SNTAGT. Trimming took 6 bases from V and 0 from J, leaving 12 bases between them. The CDR3 has 15 amino acids. The CDR3 nucleotides read TGTGCCAGCAGACGGACATTCCGCTCCTACAATGAGCAGTTCTTC. The encoded protein is CASRRTFRSYNEQFF.

This clonotype was picked up many times. J is TRBJ2-5 and V is TRBV7-2, with D possibly TRBD1 on 6 matching bases. V lost 5 bases to trimming and J lost 0 bases, with 16 bases between them. Germline CDR1 reads SGHTA; CDR2 reads FQGNSA. The CDR3 is made up of 16 amino acids. CDR3 nucleotides: TGTGCCAGCAGCCCCCGGACAGTTCAGTACCAAGAGACCCAGTACTTC. It encodes CASSPRTVQYQETQYF.

This clonotype showed up just a few times. The chain links TRBV15 to TRBJ2-7; TRBD1 aligns across 7 bases. This CDR3 spans 16 amino acids. The V and J ends lost 0 bases and 0 bases, in that order; junction bases with no gene match: 5. Germline CDR1 and CDR2: LNHNV and YYDKDF (reference sequence). The CDR3 sequence is CATSRERDSLSYEQYF. The CDR3 nucleotides read TGTGCCACCAGCAGAGAACGGGACAGCCTCTCCTACGAGCAGTACTTC.

V and J are TRBV11-2 and TRBJ2-5; no definite D call. Trimming took 5 bases from V and 5 from J, leaving 12 bases between them. The CDR3 extends over 13 amino acids. CDR1 is SGHAT, CDR2 FQNNGV, per germline. This CDR3 reads CASSIRLDETQYF. The CDR3 DNA reads TGTGCCAGCAGCATTCGGCTGGATGAGACCCAGTACTTC. The variable domain in full, completed from reference TRBV11-2 and TRBJ2-5, reads EAGVAQSPRYKIIEKRQSVAFWCNPISGHATLYWYQQILGQGPKLLIQFQNNGVVDDSQLPKDRFSAERLKGVDSTLKIQPAKLEDSAVYLCASSIRLDETQYFGPGTRLLVL.

In DNA, the CDR3 is TGCGCCAGCAGCCCCGCAGGAGGAGCAGTTCCCATTAACACTGAAGCTTTCTTT. It specifies CASSPAGGAVPINTEAFF. The V and J genes are TRBV5-1 and TRBJ1-1; D is undetermined. CDR3 size: 18 residues. Trimming pared 4 bases from V and 2 bases from J, leaving 24 bases between. Per the germline V gene, CDR1 is SGHRS and CDR2 is YFSETQ.

This clonotype was detected many times. The chain uses TRBV12-3 or TRBV12-4 and TRBJ1-2, with D maybe TRBD1 (5 bases). The CDR3 contains 14 residues. V was cut by 3 bases and J by 8 bases, with 16 bases left in between. CDR3 sequence: CASSFRQTAAGYTF. The CDR3 nucleotides read TGTGCCAGCAGTTTTCGTCAGACAGCTGCCGGCTACACCTTC.

This clonotype was picked up many times. V and J are TRBV7-2 and TRBJ2-5; 16 nucleotides match TRBD2. There are 20 residues in the CDR3. Per the germline V gene, CDR1 is SGHTA and CDR2 is FQGNSA. V lost 5 bases and J lost 0; bases outside the gene matches: 12. DNA of the CDR3: TGTGCCAGCAGCCCGCCCGGGACTAGCGGGAGGGGGACGTACCAAGAGACCCAGTACTTC. This translates into CASSPPGTSGRGTYQETQYF.

This clonotype was counted between two and nine times. This chain links TRBV2 with TRBJ2-1; D may be TRBD1 (6 bases). The CDR3 is 15 residues long. Germline V gene lookup returns CDR1 SNHLY and CDR2 FYNNEI. Deletions cut 4 bases from V and 2 bases from J, with 12 bases between. DNA of the CDR3: TGTGCCAGCAGTGGACTCCAGGGGACCTACAATGAGCAGTTCTTC. Translation gives CASSGLQGTYNEQFF.

This clonotype was picked up many times. The chain joins TRBV11-2 to TRBJ2-5; D call uncertain. The CDR3 loop spans 17 amino acids. The V end lost 0 bases, the J end lost 5 bases, and 19 bases lay between the germline ends. Germline values: CDR1 SGHAT, CDR2 FQNNGV. In DNA form, the CDR3 reads TGTGCCAGCAGCTTAGATCAAGATTGGATTTTATGGGAGACCCAGTACTTC. The encoded protein is CASSLDQDWILWETQYF.

The V and J genes are TRBV5-4 and TRBJ2-7; 7 nucleotides line up with TRBD2. Per the germline V gene, CDR1 is SGHNT and CDR2 is YYREEE (reference sequence). V dropped 7 bases and J dropped 2; count of bases not matched to a gene: 9. The CDR3 is 14 residues long. The CDR3 loop is CASAGGTDPYEQYF. DNA for the CDR3: TGTGCCAGCGCCGGGGGGACTGACCCCTACGAGCAGTACTTC.